This T cell receptor (beta chain) was sequenced in a study of graft-versus-host responses after intestinal transplantation. A note on this clone: Its cognate antigen is unknown.

J was trimmed by 2 bases and V by 5 bases; bases with no gene match: 12. The V gene's germline CDR1 is SEHNR and CDR2 FQNEAQ (reference sequence). The CDR3 covers 16 residues. Only in-frame clones appear in the TCRdb table, and some are missing; sequencing was by immunoSEQ multiplex PCR. The table has some 85,000 clones, under 95% seen once. This specimen consisted of unstimulated CD8+ T cells sorted from spleen or lymph node cells, obtained before transplant. The gene calls are TRBV7-9 and TRBJ2-7, with TRBD1 matching 7 bases. The sequence was obtained from a human donor who was the organ donor for an intestinal transplant. The CDR3 reads CASSTLTGNGAYEQYF. The CDR3 region has the DNA TGTGCCAGCAGCACCCTGACAGGGAACGGGGCCTACGAGCAGTACTTC.